This T cell receptor beta chain was profiled in a study of response to subunit inactivated influenza vaccine. About this clonotype: Its antigen is still unknown.

Whole-study findings and limits: Authors suggested that a seasonal influenza vaccination recruits few new T cells each time.

Germline V CDR1 and CDR2: DFQATT, SNEGSKA (reference sequence). J was trimmed by 5 bases and V by 6 bases; bases with no gene match: 10. This CDR3 is built from 15 residues. TCRdb itself ran the RT-PCR reads through MiXCR, one entry per CDR3 protein. Of about 520,000 distinct CDR3 sequences listed, around 7.9% are singletons. Sequenced here: PBMCs from blood, sampled 23 months after vaccination. This clonotype was sampled from a man between 50 and 70 years old who received an inactivated influenza vaccine. The V and J genes are TRBV20-1 and TRBJ2-7, with TRBD2 matching 13 bases. The CDR3 DNA reads TGCAGTGCGAGAACCGGGACTAGCGGGACCAACGAGCAGTACTTC. It yields the protein CSARTGTSGTNEQYF.